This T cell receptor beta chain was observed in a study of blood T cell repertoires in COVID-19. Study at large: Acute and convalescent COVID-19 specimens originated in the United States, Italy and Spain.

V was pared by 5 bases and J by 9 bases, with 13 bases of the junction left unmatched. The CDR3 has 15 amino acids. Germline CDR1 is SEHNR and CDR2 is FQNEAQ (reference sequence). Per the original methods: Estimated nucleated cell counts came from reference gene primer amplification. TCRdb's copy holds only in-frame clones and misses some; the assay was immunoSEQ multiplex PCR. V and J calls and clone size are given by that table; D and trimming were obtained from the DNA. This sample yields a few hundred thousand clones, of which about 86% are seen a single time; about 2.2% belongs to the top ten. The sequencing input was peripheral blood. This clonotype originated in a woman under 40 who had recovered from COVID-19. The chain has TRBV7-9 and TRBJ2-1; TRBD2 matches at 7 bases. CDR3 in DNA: TGTGCCAGCAGCCCGAAGATTCGACTAGCCGCTGAGCAGTTCTTC. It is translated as CASSPKIRLAAEQFF. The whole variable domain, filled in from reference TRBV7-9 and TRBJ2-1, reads DTGVSQNPRHKITKRGQNVTFRCDPISEHNRLYWYRQTLGQGPEFLTYFQNEAQLEKSRLLSDRFSAERPKGSFSTLEIQRTEQGDSAMYLCASSPKIRLAAEQFFGPGTRLTVL.